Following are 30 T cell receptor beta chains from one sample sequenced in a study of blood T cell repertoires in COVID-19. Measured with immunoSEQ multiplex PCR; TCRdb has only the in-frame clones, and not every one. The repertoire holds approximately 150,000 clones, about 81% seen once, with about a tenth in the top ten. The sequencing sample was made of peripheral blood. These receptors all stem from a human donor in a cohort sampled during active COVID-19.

CDR3 in DNA: TGTGCCAGCAGCGCAGCGGGGGGCCGGAATTCACCCCTCCACTTT. Translated: CASSAAGGRNSPLHF. This chain links TRBV7-6 with TRBJ1-6; a possible D gene is TRBD1 (6 bases). Per the germline V gene, CDR1 is SGHVS and CDR2 is FNYEAQ. The CDR3 runs 15 residues. Trimming took off 5 bases at V and 7 bases at J, with 15 bases between the two ends.

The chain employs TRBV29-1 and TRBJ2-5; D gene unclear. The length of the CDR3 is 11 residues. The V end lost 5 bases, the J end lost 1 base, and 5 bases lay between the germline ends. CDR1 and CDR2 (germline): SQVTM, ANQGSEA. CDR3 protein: CSVFGQETQYF. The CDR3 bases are TGCAGCGTTTTCGGCCAAGAGACCCAGTACTTC.

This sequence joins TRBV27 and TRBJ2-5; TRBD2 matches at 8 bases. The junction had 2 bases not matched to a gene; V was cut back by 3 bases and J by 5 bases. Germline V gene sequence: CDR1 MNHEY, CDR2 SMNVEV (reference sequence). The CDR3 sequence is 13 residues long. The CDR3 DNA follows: TGTGCCAGCAGTTTCGGGGGGGAGGAGACCCAGTACTTC. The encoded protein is CASSFGGEETQYF.

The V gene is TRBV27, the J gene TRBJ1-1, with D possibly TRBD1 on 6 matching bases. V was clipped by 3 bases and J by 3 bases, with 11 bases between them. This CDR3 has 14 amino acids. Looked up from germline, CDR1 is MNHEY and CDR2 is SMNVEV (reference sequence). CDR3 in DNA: TGTGCCAGCAGTTTTAGAGGGGGGGACACTGAAGCTTTCTTT. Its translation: CASSFRGGDTEAFF.

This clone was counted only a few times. CDR3 loop: CASRADRGSYEQYF. CDR3 sequence (DNA): TGTGCCAGCAGGGCAGACAGGGGGTCCTACGAGCAGTACTTC. The rearrangement uses TRBV6-5 and TRBJ2-7; 9 nucleotides align to TRBD1. V shed 6 bases and J 1 base; nucleotides not matched to a gene: 4. The CDR3 length is 14 residues. Germline assignment: CDR1 MNHEY and CDR2 SVGAGI.

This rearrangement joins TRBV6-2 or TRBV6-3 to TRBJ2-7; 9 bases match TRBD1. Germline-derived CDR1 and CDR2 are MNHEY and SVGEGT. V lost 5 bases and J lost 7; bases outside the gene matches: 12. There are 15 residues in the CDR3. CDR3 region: CASSDTGTGSREQYF. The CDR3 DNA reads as TGTGCCAGCAGTGACACCGGGACAGGGAGCAGAGAGCAGTACTTC.

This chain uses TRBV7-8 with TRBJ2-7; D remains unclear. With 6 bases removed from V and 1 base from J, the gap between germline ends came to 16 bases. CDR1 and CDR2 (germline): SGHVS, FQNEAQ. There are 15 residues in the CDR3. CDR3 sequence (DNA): TGTGCCAGCAGGCCGGCAGGAACGCCTTCCTACGAGCAGTACTTC. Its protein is CASRPAGTPSYEQYF.

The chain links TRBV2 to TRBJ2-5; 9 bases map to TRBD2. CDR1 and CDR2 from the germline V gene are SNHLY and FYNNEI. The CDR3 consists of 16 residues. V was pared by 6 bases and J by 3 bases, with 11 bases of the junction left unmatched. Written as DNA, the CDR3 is TGTGCCAGCAGAGGTACGCGGGAGGGCACAAAAGAGACCCAGTACTTC. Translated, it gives CASRGTREGTKETQYF. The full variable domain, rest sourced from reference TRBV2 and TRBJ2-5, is EPEVTQTPSHQVTQMGQEVILRCVPISNHLYFYWYRQILGQKVEFLVSFYNNEISEKSEIFDDQFSVERPDGSNFTLKIRSTKLEDSAMYFCASRGTREGTKETQYFGPGTRLLVL.

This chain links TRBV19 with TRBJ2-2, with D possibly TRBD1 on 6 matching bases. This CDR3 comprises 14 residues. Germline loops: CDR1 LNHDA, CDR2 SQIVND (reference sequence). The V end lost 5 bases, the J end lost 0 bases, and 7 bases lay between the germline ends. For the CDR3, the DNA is TGTGCCAGTAGTCCAGGGGCGAACACCGGGGAGCTGTTTTTT. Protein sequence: CASSPGANTGELFF.

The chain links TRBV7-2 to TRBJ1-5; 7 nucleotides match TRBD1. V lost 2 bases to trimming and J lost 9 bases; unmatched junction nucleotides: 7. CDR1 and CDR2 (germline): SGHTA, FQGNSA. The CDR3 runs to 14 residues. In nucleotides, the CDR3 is TGTGCCAGCAGCTTATTTGAGGGGGCAAGGCCCCAGCATTTT. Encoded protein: CASSLFEGARPQHF.

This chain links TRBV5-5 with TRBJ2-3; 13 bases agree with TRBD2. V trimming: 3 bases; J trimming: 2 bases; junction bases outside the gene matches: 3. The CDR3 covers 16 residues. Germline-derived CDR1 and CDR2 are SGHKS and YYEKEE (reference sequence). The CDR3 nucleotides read TGTGCCAGCAGCTCGGGGACTAGCGGGAACACAGATACGCAGTATTTT. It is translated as CASSSGTSGNTDTQYF. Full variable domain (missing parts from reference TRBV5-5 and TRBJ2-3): DAGVTQSPTHLIKTRGQQVTLRCSPISGHKSVSWYQQVLGQGPQFIFQYYEKEERGRGNFPDRFSARQFPNYSSELNVNALLLGDSALYLCASSSGTSGNTDTQYFGPGTRLTVL.

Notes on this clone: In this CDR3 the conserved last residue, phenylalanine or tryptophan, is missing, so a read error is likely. CDR3 protein: CASTDGTGTSYGYTL. CDR3 coding DNA: TGTGCCAGTACCGACGGGACAGGGACTTCCTACGGCTACACCCTC. The genes are TRBV19 and TRBJ1-2; 9 bases are shared with TRBD1. Germline assignment: CDR1 LNHDA and CDR2 SQIVND (reference sequence). The CDR3 covers 15 residues. V shed 7 bases, J shed 8 bases, and the junction held 14 bases outside the gene matches.

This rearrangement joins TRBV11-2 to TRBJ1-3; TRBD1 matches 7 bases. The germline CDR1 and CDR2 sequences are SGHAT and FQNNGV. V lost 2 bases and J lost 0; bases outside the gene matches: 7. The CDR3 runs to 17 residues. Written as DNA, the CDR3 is TGTGCCAGCAGCTTATTCGGCGGGACAGACTCTGGAAACACCATATATTTT. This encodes CASSLFGGTDSGNTIYF. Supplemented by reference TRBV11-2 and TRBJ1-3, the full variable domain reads EAGVAQSPRYKIIEKRQSVAFWCNPISGHATLYWYQQILGQGPKLLIQFQNNGVVDDSQLPKDRFSAERLKGVDSTLKIQPAKLEDSAVYLCASSLFGGTDSGNTIYFGEGSWLTVV.

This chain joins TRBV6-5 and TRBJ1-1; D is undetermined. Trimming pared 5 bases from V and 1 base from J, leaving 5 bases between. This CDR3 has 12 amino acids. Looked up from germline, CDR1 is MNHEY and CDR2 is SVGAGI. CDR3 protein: CASSTWNTEAFF. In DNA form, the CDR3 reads TGTGCCAGCAGTACTTGGAACACTGAAGCTTTCTTT.

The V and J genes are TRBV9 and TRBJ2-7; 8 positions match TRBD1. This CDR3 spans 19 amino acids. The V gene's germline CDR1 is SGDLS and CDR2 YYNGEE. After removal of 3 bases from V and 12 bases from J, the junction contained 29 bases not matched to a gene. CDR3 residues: CASSGSSVAGRTEDRGRYF. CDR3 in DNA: TGTGCCAGCAGCGGGTCCTCCGTTGCGGGTAGAACAGAAGACAGGGGCCGGTACTTC.

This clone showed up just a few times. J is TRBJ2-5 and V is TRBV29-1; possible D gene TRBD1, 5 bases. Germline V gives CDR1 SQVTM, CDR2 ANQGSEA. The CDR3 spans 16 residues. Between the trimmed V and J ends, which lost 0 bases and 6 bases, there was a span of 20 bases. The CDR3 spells CSVEDYRGRVRKTQYF. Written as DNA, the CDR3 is TGCAGCGTTGAAGATTATAGGGGCAGGGTCAGGAAGACCCAGTACTTC.

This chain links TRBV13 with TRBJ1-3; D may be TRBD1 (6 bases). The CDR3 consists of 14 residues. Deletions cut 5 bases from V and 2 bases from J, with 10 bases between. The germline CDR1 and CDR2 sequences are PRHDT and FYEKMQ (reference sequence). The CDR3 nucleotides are TGTGCCAGCAGCCAACAGGGCCCTGGAAACACCATATATTTT. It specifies CASSQQGPGNTIYF.

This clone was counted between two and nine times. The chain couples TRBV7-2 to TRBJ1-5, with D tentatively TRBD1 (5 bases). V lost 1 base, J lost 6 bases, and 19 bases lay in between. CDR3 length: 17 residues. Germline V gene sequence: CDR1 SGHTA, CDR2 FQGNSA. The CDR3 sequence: CASSLGAPDSQGQPQHF. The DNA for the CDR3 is TGTGCCAGCAGCTTAGGCGCTCCCGACTCCCAGGGTCAGCCCCAGCATTTT.

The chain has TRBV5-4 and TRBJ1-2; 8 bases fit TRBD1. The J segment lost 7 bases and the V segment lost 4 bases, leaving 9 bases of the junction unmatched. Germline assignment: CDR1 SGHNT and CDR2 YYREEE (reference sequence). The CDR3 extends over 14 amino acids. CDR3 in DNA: TGTGCCAGCAGCGGACCAACAGGGGGAAGTGGCTACACCTTC. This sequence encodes CASSGPTGGSGYTF.

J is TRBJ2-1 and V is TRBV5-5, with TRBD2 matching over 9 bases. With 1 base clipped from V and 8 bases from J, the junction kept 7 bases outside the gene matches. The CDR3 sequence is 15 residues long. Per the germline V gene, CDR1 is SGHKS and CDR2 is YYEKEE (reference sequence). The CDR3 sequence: CASSLTAGGLDEQFF. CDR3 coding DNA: TGTGCCAGCAGCTTGACAGCGGGGGGCCTCGATGAGCAGTTCTTC.

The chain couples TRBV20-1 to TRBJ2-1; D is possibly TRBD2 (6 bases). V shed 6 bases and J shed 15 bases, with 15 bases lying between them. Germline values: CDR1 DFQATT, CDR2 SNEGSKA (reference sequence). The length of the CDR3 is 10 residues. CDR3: CSAGRGEVFF. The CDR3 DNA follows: TGCAGTGCCGGGCGGGGTGAGGTGTTCTTC.

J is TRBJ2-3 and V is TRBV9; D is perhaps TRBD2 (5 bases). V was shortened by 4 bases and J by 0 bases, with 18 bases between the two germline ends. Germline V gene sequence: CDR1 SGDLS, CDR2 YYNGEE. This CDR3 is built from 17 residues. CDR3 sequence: CASSLTAVGDSTDTQYF. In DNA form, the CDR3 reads TGTGCCAGCAGCCTTACAGCGGTCGGTGATAGCACAGATACGCAGTATTTT.

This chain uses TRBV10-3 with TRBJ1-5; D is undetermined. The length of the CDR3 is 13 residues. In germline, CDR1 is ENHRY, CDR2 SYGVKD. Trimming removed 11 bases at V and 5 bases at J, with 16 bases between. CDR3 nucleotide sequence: TGTGCCGCTAGCGCGGGTGGTGATCAGCCCCAGCATTTT. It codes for CAASAGGDQPQHF.

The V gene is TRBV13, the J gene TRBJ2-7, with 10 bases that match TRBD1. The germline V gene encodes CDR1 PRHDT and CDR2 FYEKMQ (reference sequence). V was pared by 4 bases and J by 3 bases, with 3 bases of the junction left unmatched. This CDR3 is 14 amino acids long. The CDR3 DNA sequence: TGTGCCAGCAGCTCCGACAGGGGGCTCTACGAGCAGTACTTC. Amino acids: CASSSDRGLYEQYF.

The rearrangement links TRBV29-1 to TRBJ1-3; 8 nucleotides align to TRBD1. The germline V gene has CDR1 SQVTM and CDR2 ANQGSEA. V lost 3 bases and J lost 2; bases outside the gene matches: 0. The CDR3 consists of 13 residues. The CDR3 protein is CSVETGAGNTIYF. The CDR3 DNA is TGCAGCGTTGAGACAGGGGCTGGAAACACCATATATTTT.

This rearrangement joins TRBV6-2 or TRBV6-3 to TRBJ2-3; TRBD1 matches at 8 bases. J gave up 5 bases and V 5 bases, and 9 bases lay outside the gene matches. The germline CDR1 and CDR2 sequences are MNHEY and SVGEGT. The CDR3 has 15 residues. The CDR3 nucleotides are TGTGCCAGCAGTCCGAGGACAGGGCCCCGAGATACGCAGTATTTT. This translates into CASSPRTGPRDTQYF.

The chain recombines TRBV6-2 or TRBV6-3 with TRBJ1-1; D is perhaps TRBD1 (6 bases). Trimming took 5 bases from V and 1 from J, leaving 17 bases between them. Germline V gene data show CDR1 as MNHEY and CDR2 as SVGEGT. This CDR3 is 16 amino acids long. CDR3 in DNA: TGTGCCAGCAGTAGACCAACAGGGACCCGGAACACTGAAGCTTTCTTT. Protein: CASSRPTGTRNTEAFF.

The CDR3 region has the DNA TGTGCCAGCAGCGAGGCTTCGGGGGGTCAAGAGACCCAGTACTTC. Protein product: CASSEASGGQETQYF. The gene calls are TRBV9 and TRBJ2-5, with 7 bases identical to TRBD2. V shed 3 bases and J 2 bases; nucleotides not matched to a gene: 7. This CDR3 spans 15 amino acids. Looked up from germline, CDR1 is SGDLS and CDR2 is YYNGEE.

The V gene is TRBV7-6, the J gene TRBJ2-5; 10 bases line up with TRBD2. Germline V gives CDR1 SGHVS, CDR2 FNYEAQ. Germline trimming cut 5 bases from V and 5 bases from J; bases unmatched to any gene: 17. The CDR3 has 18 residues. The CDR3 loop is CASSPGRTSGSPGETQYF. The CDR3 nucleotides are TGTGCCAGCAGCCCTGGCCGGACTAGCGGTTCACCGGGGGAGACCCAGTACTTC.

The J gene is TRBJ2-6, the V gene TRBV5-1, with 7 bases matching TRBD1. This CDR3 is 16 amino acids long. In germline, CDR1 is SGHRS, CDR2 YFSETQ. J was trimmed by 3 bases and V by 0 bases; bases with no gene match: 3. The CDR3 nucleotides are TGCGCCAGCAGCTTGGAAACAGGGGTTGGGGCCAACGTCCTGACTTTC. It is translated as CASSLETGVGANVLTF.